This T cell receptor (beta chain) was recorded in a study of T cells expressing NK-cell markers. About the research overall: Investigators obtained TCR beta repertoires from sorted CD3+CD56+NKG2C+, CD3+CD56+NKG2C- and CD3+CD56-NKG2C+ T cells. Findings and limits, study-wide: In a group of 5 to 7 donors, dominant NKG2C+ clonotypes represented about 1.0-7.5% of CD8+ T cells.

Remarks on this clonotype: Antigen: not known.

The CDR3 has 14 residues. Per the germline V gene, CDR1 is MNHNS and CDR2 is SASEGT. Reanalyzing the 5' RACE reads, TCRdb keeps one entry per CDR3 protein, without DNA. Recorded for this sample: roughly 110,000 distinct CDR3 sequences. This TCR was sampled from a woman between 18 and 70 years old in good health. Material: blood T cells: a sorted CD56 or NKG2C T cell subset, CD4+ or CD8+ T cells, or bulk PBMC T cells (not recorded which). The rearrangement uses TRBV6-1 and TRBJ2-5; TCRdb selects TRBD1, and the lack of DNA leaves this call unchecked. CDR3 sequence reads: CASQYLGLQETQYF.